This T cell receptor beta chain was sequenced during a study of shared clonotypes between healthy human individuals (TCRdb year 2020). As for the study more broadly: The cohort comprised a couple of women and three men aged 18 to 49 years. To estimate repertoire size and how much clonotypes are shared between individuals, the study performed deep sequencing of blood TCR repertoires from five healthy adults. Leukapheresis yielded between about 0.9 and 8.9 billion PBMCs per donor. Libraries were prepared and TCR repertoires were sequenced by different laboratories using diverse techniques, in order to increase sequencing depth and limit assay-specific biases. For each donor, CD4 naive and CD4 memory were each given three plates, CD8 naive was given two plates, and CD8 memory was given one plate.

A word on this clone: The target of this receptor is not known. Base-call qualities are not available, and no considerably larger clone is one nucleotide away.

The donors were healthy, HIV-negative adults who had no recently reported acute infections or vaccinations. Every donor was a Caucasian adult living in Nashville, Tennessee, USA. CD4+ T cells were enriched by magnetic negative selection, after which naive cells were positively selected on CD45RA and the negative fraction was taken as the memory subset. Blood was collected by leukapheresis, and PBMCs were isolated by Ficoll-Histopaque density gradient centrifugation and then cryopreserved in liquid nitrogen vapor phase. Purity and quantity of every magnetically sorted T cell population were checked by analytical flow cytometry. Genomic DNA was isolated from each sorted fraction and quantified by UV absorbance on a Nanodrop 2000c. Beyond this particular receptor, the publication reports: Incomplete sequencing was indicated by rarefaction of sorted-subset datasets, despite the large sequencing depth. Naive subsets generally had larger estimated clonotype richness than memory subsets. Sampling was limited to blood, and TCR repertoires in tissue likely differ from TCR repertoires in blood. When a few donors were compared, the shared fraction of clonotypes was around 4.6% for naive CD4, roughly 3.4% for naive CD8, 2% to 2.5% for memory CD4, and around 0.4% for memory CD8. Based on pairwise subsampling, the degree of clonotype sharing among donors was expected to be affected by sequencing depth. Clonotypes shared by all four sorted-subset donors showed higher generation probabilities than non-shared clonotypes. Because the study included only a small number of donors, the genetic and exposure-history diversity represented was limited.

Cut back by 2 bases and 3 bases, the V and J ends lie 13 bases apart. The germline V gene encodes CDR1 MDHEN and CDR2 SYDVKM. The CDR3 covers 15 residues, taking in both the cysteine and the phenylalanine. Here the CDR3 DNA is all that survives: 45 bases in frame from base 1. TCR CDR3 regions were amplified from genomic DNA by multiplex PCR using the deep immunoSEQ assay. Extracted genomic DNA from each cell subset was spread evenly across all wells of several immunoSEQ 96-well plates, with each plate serving as a replicate. For sorted subsets, about 210 ng of genomic DNA, equivalent to some 30,000 T cell genomes, went into each replicate PCR. The purified libraries were quantified using a Qubit 3.0 fluorometer, sized with a Bioanalyzer 2100, and then quantified again using the KAPA Library Quantification kit. Every immunoSEQ 96-well plate was sequenced on a separate single-read 150-cycle Illumina NextSeq 550 flow cell. In the authors' own workflow: Because the immunoSEQ output included only junctional sequences and no quality scores, the filtering could not be the same as the filtering used for full-length reads. Sequences were annotated with PyIR, a Python wrapper for IgBLAST v1.9, and V/J genes and CDR3 were assigned using IMGT germline references. Reads with weak V/J assignments (E-value above 1e-6), missing CDR3, stop codons, out-of-frame junctions, or ambiguous translated residues were removed. V3J clonotypes were defined by identical inferred V gene, J gene, and CDR3 amino acid sequence. Percentage overlap between repertoires was computed as shared unique clonotypes divided by the size of the smaller repertoire. Richness of each repertoire was evaluated using RTK rarefaction, the Chao1 estimator, and Recon v2.1 estimates of unobserved clonotypes. For all TCRbeta clonotypes obtained by the gDNA method from four donors, generation probabilities were computed with OLGA. Entries here come from immuneACCESS through TCRdb and include only in-frame sequences with V and J called. Some clones fail to appear in such tables; in the studies checked, an unresolved V gene covers under half of the shortfall, and the cause of the remainder is unknown. V and J calls and clone size are given by that table; D and trimming were obtained from the DNA. This sample lists roughly 2,500,000 clones; 80% to 95% were detected once. Jointly, the top ten make up about 0.34% of the sample.

The sequenced sample consisted of naive CD4+ T cells from PBMCs. Taken with the paper, the label for cell subset or site translates to: CD45RA+ positively selected. The receptor comes from a man younger than 30 in good health. Some clones in this sample may be carry-over from other donors' samples. Recombination linked TRBV28 to TRBJ1-2, with the D segment identity uncertain. In nucleotide form, the sequence is TGTGCCAGCAGTTTAGGAGCCTCGGGAGACTATGGCTACACCTTC. This yields the protein CASSLGASGDYGYTF.